This TCR beta chain was identified during a study of a mutant IDH1 vaccine in newly diagnosed glioma. Turning to the study itself: Males made up about 60% and females approximately 38% of treated patients, whose mean age was around 40 years.

Regarding time point: week 23, last vaccination. Doses consisted of 300 ug of mutant IDH1 20-mer peptide each, paired with topical imiquimod. This CDR3 region has 16 residues. V lost 1 base, J lost 0 bases, and 12 bases lay in between. CDR1 and CDR2 (germline): MGHRA, YSYEKL. Concerning this clone itself: Its antigen is not identified.

Findings and limits, study-wide: The occurrence of vaccine-induced immune responses was seen in around 95% of patients.

This table comes from immunoSEQ multiplex PCR, and its TCRdb copy is limited to in-frame clones, with some not included. The sample has under 45,000 clones; about 80% are singletons. The chain employs TRBV4-1 and TRBJ1-1, with a weak D call TRBD1 (5 bases). This receptor was taken from a man in his fifties or sixties with glioma. Material: PBMCs, obtained from a glioma patient whose treatment included an IDH1 peptide vaccine. The CDR3 spells CASSQGRGYLNTEAFF. CDR3 DNA: TGCGCCAGCAGCCAAGGAAGGGGATACTTGAACACTGAAGCTTTCTTT.